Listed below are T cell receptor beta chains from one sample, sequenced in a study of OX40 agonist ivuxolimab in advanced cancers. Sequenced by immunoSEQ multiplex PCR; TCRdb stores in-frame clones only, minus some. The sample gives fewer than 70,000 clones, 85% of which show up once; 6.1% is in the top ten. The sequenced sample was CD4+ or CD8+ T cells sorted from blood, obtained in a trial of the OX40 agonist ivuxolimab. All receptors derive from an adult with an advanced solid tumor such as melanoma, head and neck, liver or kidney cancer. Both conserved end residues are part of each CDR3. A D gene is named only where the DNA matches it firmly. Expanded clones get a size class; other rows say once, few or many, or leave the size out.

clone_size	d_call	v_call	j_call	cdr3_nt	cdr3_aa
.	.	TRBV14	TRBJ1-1	TGTGCCAGCAGCCAAGTTTCTTTAGGGAGAGCTTTCTTT	CASSQVSLGRAFF
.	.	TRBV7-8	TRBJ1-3	TGTGCCAGCAGCTTAGGCAGGGCGGGAAACACCATATATTTT	CASSLGRAGNTIYF
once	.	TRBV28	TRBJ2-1	TGTGCCAGCAGTTTATTGACAGAATACAATGAGCAGTTCTTC	CASSLLTEYNEQFF
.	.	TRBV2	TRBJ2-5	TGTGCCAGCAGTGGGGTCACTGGGGGTCAAGAGACCCAGTACTTC	CASSGVTGGQETQYF
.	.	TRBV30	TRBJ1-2	TGTGCCTGGAGCGGGGGGACTAACTATGGCTACACCTTC	CAWSGGTNYGYTF
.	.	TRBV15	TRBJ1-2	TGTGCCACCAGCAGAGGGAAGGGTTATAACTATGGCTACACCTTC	CATSRGKGYNYGYTF
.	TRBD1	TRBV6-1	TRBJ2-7	TGTGCCAGCCTGGACAGGGGCCTCTATTGGCAGTACTTC	CASLDRGLYWQYF
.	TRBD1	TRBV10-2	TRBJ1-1	TGCGCCAGCAGTGTTGGACAGGGTGAAGCTTTCTTT	CASSVGQGEAFF
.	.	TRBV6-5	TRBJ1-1	TGTGCCAGCAGCCCGATCGCGATTACTGAAGCTTTCTTT	CASSPIAITEAFF
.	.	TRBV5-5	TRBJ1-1	TGTGCCAGCAGCTTGCAAGCAGGGTCGGCTGAAGCTTTCTTT	CASSLQAGSAEAFF
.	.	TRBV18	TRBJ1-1	TGTGCCAGCTCCGCCAAGAACACTGAAGCTTTCTTT	CASSAKNTEAFF
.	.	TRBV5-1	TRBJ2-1	TGCGCCAGCAGCCAAACGGGGCCGAGGGGTGAGCAGTTCTTC	CASSQTGPRGEQFF
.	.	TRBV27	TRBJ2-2	TGTGCCAGCAGTAGGTTTGGAGGTCGCGGATCCGGGGAGCTGTTTTTT	CASSRFGGRGSGELFF
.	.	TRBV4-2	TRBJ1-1	TGTGCCAGCAGCCAAGAGACAGGAACTGAAGCTTTCTTT	CASSQETGTEAFF
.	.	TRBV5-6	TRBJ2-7	TGTGCCAGCAGCTTGGACAGGGTTAATCCCGAGCAGTACTTC	CASSLDRVNPEQYF
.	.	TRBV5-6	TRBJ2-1	TGTGCCAGCAGCTTGGCCCCAGGAGCGCAGTTCTTC	CASSLAPGAQFF
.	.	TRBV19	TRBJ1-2	TGTGCCAGTAGTATTGCCGCGGGGGGCTATGGCTACACCTTC	CASSIAAGGYGYTF
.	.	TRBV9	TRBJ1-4	TGTGCCAGCAGCGTAGAGTCGAGGGAGGGGGAACTGTTTTTT	CASSVESREGELFF
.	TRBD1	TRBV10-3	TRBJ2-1	TGTGCCATCAGTGGGGGGACAGGGGGCTACAATGAGCAGTTCTTC	CAISGGTGGYNEQFF
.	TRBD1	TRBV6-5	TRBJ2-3	TGTGCCAGCAGTTACGGGACAGGGCCAGATACGCAGTATTTT	CASSYGTGPDTQYF
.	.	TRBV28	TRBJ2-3	TGTGCCAGCACTATAACGGGGGAGCAATTGGCAGATACGCAGTATTTT	CASTITGEQLADTQYF
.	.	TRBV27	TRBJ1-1	TGTGCCAGCAGTTCCCGACCCCGTGGGACTGAAGCTTTCTTT	CASSSRPRGTEAFF
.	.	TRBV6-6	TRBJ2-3	TGTGCCAGCAGGACCTGGGGCGGCGGCAGCACAGATACGCAGTATTTT	CASRTWGGGSTDTQYF
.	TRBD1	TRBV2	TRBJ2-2	TGTGCCAGCAGTGAAACCGAGACAGGGTCCGGGGAGCTGTTTTTT	CASSETETGSGELFF
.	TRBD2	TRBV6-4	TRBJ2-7	TGTGCCAGCGTGAGACTAGCGGGGCCCCTCCCCTACGAGCAGTACTTC	CASVRLAGPLPYEQYF
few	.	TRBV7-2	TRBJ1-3	TGTGCCAGCAGCCCGAACTCTGGAAACACCATATATTTT	CASSPNSGNTIYF
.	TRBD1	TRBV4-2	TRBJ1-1	TGTGCCAGCAGCCCGTCGCGGACAGGGGGCTCCGAAGCTTTCTTT	CASSPSRTGGSEAFF
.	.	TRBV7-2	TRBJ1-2	TGTGCCAGCAGCACTTTCCTTGCCGATGGCTACACCTTC	CASSTFLADGYTF
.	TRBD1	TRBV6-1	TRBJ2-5	TGTGCCAGCAGAAGGACAGGGGGCTTATGGGAGACCCAGTACTTC	CASRRTGGLWETQYF
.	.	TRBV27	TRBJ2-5	TGTGCCAGCAGTTTACAGGGCGGAGTATTCGGGACCCAGTACTTC	CASSLQGGVFGTQYF
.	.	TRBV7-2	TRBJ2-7	TGTGCCAGCAGCTTAGCCAGGACCTACGAGCAGTACTTC	CASSLARTYEQYF
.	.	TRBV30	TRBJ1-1	TGTGCCTGGACAGGGTGGGGAACTGAAGCTTTCTTT	CAWTGWGTEAFF
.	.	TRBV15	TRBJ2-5	TGTGCCACCAGCCCACGGGGGCGGGAGACCCAGTACTTC	CATSPRGRETQYF
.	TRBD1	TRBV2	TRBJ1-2	TGTGCCAGCAAACCCGACAGGGTCAACTATGGCTACACCTTC	CASKPDRVNYGYTF
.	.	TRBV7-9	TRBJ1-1	TGTGCCAGCAGCCAGGGGCAGGGAAGGGCCGAAGCTTTCTTT	CASSQGQGRAEAFF
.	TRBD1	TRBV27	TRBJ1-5	TGTGCCAGCAGTTGGGGGACAGACAGTAATCAGCCCCAGCATTTT	CASSWGTDSNQPQHF
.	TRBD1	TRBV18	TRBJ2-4	TGTGCCAGCTCACCACAGTCGGGACAGGAGATTCAGTACTTC	CASSPQSGQEIQYF
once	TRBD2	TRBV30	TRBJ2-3	TGTGCCTGGAGCTGGGTCACTAGCGGCACAGATACGCAGTATTTT	CAWSWVTSGTDTQYF
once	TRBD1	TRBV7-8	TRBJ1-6	TGTGCCAGCAGCTTAGGGACAGGGGTTAGCTCACCCCTCCACTTT	CASSLGTGVSSPLHF
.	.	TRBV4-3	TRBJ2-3	TGCGCCAGCAGCCAAGTTATCATCAGGGGTACGCAGTATTTT	CASSQVIIRGTQYF
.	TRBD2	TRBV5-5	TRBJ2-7	TGTGCCAGCACCCTAATAGCGGGAGGGGTCCGCGAGCAGTACTTC	CASTLIAGGVREQYF
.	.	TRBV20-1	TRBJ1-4	TGCAGTGCTCTATCAAGTGAAAAACTGTTTTTT	CSALSSEKLFF